The 7 T cell receptor beta chains presented below share a single source sample, sequenced in a study of cytomegalovirus exposure and HLA in healthy donors. The PCR made use of 60 Vbeta and 13 Jbeta primers. Method: immunoSEQ multiplex PCR; TCRdb's copy keeps in-frame clones and lacks some. Among roughly 120,000 clones listed, roughly 78% were seen once. The source material was PBMCs. The receptors were sampled from a man between 25 and 39 years old in good health and CMV-seronegative.

The J gene is TRBJ1-5, the V gene TRBV6-6, with a possible D match to TRBD1 (5 bases). Germline V CDR1 and CDR2: MNHNY, SVGAGI (reference sequence). This CDR3 has 14 amino acids. Trimming stripped 5 bases from V and 0 bases from J, with 8 bases between. CDR3: CASSQQDSNQPQHF. The CDR3 DNA sequence: TGTGCCAGCAGTCAACAGGATAGCAATCAGCCCCAGCATTTT.

The V and J genes are TRBV7-9 and TRBJ2-1; the match to TRBD1 covers 8 bases. The CDR3 consists of 17 residues. The trim removed 4 bases at V and 1 base at J, leaving 9 bases unmatched. Germline-derived CDR1 and CDR2 are SEHNR and FQNEAQ (reference sequence). In DNA form, the CDR3 reads TGTGCCAGCAGCTCATGGGAACAGGGGGAATCCTACAATGAGCAGTTCTTC. Translating gives CASSSWEQGESYNEQFF.

V and J are TRBV9 and TRBJ2-7; TRBD1 agrees at 7 bases. Germline CDR1 SGDLS, CDR2 YYNGEE. V shed 3 bases, J shed 6 bases, and the junction held 18 bases outside the gene matches. The CDR3 contains 17 residues. CDR3 DNA: TGTGCCAGCAGCGCGGAAAAGACAGGGCTTCCCGTCAGCGAGCAGTACTTC. Encoded protein: CASSAEKTGLPVSEQYF.

This clone appeared a few times. The chain links TRBV9 to TRBJ2-1, with 13 bases aligning to TRBD2. Germline V gene sequence: CDR1 SGDLS, CDR2 YYNGEE. V trimming: 4 bases; J trimming: 14 bases; junction bases outside the gene matches: 12. The CDR3 sequence is 15 residues long. The CDR3 protein is CASSFRGLAGVPEFF. CDR3 bases: TGTGCCAGCAGCTTTCGAGGACTAGCGGGAGTACCTGAGTTCTTC. The full variable domain, with the rest looked up from reference TRBV9 and TRBJ2-1, is DSGVTQTPKHLITATGQRVTLRCSPRSGDLSVYWYQQSLDQGLQFLIQYYNGEERAKGNILERFSAQQFPDLHSELNLSSLELGDSALYFCASSFRGLAGVPEFFGPGTRLTVL.

The chain recombines TRBV10-1 with TRBJ2-5, with 9 nucleotides matching TRBD2. The CDR3 totals 15 residues. Germline lookup yields CDR1 WNHNN and CDR2 SYGVQD (reference sequence). V was clipped by 3 bases and J by 1 base; unmatched bases: 3. CDR3 DNA sequence: TGCGCCAGCAGTGACCCGGGACTAGCCCAAGAGACCCAGTACTTC. Translation gives CASSDPGLAQETQYF.

As for this clone: At one end, the junction sequence differs from germline, possibly due to a read error. The chain couples TRBV28 to TRBJ1-2; possibly TRBD1 for D (5 bases). Germline V gene data show CDR1 as MDHEN and CDR2 as SYDVKM. This CDR3 region has 17 residues. In DNA, the CDR3 is TGTGCCAGCAGTACCATACTACAGGTGGACGGTAAGGATGGCTACCCCTTC. It specifies CASSTILQVDGKDGYPF.

The V and J genes are TRBV4-1 and TRBJ2-5, with 9 bases lining up with TRBD2. V lost 0 bases, J lost 4 bases, and 15 bases stayed unmatched. This CDR3 comprises 19 residues. CDR1 is MGHRA, CDR2 YSYEKL, per germline. The CDR3 DNA reads TGCGCCAGCAGCCAAGATAGGGGAGGGGCGGGAGGGGTAGGAGAGACCCAGTACTTC. Protein product: CASSQDRGGAGGVGETQYF.